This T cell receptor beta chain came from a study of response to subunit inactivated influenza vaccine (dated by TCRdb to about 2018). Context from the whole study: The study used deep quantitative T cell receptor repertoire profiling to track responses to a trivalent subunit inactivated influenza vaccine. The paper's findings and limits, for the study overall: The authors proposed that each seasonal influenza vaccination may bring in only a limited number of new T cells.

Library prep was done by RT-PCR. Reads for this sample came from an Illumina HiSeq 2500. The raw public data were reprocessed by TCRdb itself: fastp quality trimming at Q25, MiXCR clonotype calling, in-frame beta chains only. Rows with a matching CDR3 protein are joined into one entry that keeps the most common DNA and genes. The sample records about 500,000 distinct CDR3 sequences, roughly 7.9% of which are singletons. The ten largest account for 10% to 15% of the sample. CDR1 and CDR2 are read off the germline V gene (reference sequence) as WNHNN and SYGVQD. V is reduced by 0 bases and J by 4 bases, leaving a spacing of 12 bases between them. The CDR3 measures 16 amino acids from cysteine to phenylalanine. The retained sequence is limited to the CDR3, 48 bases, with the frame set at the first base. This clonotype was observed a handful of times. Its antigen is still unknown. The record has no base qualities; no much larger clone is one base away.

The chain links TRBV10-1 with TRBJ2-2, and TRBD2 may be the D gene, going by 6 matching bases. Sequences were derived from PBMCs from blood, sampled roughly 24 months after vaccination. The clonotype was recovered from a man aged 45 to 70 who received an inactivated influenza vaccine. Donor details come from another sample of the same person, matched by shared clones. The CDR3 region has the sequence CASSESPTRRTGELFF. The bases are TGCGCCAGCAGTGAGTCACCGACTAGACGCACCGGGGAGCTGTTTTTT.